This T cell receptor (beta chain) appears in the sequencing data of a study of breast tumors, draining lymph nodes, adjacent tissues. TCRdb reanalysed the multiplex PCR reads using MiXCR and keeps one entry per CDR3 protein. This sample has fewer than 200,000 distinct CDR3 sequences, with 33% found just once. The CDR3 is made up of 13 amino acids. CDR1 is MNHNS, CDR2 SASEGT, per germline. Samples came from axillary lymph nodes draining the breast cancer. The table lists this clonotype with many counts. The germline gene is not matched at one end of the junction; a read error may be the cause. The clonotype comes from a female donor with breast cancer. Some clones in this sample may be carry-over from other donors' samples. Input material: axillary lymph node tissue. This sequence joins TRBV6-1 and TRBJ2-5; 10 bases line up with TRBD1. The CDR3 coding sequence is TGTGCCAGCACCCCCGGGACAGGGGAGACCCAGCACTTC. Its protein is CASTPGTGETQHF.